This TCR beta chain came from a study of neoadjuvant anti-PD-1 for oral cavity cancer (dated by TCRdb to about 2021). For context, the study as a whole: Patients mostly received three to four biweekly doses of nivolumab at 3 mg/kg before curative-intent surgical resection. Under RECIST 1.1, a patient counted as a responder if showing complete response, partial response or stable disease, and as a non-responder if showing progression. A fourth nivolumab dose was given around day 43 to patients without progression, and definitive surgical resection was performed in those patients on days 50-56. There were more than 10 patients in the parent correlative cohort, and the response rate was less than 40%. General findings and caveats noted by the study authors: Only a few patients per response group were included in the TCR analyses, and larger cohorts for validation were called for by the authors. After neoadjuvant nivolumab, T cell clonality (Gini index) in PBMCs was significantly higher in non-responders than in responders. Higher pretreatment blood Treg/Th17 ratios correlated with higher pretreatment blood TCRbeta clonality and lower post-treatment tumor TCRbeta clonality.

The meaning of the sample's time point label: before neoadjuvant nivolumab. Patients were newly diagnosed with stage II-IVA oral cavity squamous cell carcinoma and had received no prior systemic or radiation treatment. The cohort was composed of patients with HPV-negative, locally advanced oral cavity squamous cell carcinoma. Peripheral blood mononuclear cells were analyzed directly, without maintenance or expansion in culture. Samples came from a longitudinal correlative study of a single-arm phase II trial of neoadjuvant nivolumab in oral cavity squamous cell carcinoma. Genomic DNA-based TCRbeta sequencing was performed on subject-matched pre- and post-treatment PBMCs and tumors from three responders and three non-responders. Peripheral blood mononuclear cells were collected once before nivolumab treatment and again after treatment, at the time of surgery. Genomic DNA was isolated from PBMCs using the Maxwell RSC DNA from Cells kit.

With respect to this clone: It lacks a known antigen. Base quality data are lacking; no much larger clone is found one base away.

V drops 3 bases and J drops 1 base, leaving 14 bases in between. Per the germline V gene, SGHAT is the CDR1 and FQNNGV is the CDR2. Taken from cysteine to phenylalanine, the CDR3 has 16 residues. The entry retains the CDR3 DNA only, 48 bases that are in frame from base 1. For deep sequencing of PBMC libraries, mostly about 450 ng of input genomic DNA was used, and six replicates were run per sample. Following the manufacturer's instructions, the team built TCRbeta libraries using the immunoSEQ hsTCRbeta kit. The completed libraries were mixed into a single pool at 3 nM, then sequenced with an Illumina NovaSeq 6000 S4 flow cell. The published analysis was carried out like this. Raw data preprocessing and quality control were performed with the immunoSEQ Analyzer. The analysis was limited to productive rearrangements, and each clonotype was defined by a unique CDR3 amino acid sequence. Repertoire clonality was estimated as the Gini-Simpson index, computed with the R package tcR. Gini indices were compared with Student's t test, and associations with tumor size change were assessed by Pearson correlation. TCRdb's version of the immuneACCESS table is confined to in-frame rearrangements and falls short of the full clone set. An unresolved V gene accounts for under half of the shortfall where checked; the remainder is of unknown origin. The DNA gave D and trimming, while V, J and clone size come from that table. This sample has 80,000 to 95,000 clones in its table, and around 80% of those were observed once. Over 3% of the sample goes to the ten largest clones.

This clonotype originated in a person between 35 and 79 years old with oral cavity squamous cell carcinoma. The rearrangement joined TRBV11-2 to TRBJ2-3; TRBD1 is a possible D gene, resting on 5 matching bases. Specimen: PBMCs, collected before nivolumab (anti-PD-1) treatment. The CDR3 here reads CASSLQISQGTDTQYF. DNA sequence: TGTGCCAGCAGCTTGCAGATCTCACAGGGCACAGATACGCAGTATTTT.